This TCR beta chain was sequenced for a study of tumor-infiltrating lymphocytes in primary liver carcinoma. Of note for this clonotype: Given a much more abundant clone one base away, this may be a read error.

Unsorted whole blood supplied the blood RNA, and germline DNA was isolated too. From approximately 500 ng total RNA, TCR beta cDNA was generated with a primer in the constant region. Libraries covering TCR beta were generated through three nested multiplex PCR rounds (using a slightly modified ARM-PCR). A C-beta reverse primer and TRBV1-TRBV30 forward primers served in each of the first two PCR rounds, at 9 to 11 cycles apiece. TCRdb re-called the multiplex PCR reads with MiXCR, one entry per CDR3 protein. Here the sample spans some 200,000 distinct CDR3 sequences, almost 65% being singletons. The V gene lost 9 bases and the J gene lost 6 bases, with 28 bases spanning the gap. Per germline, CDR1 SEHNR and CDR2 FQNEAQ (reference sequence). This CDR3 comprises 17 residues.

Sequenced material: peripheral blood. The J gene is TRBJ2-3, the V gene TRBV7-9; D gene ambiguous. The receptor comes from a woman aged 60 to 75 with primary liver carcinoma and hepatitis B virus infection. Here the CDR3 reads CARSPTVHDSTPDTQYF. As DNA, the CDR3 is TGTGCCAGGAGCCCAACAGTCCACGATAGTACCCCTGATACGCAGTATTTT.